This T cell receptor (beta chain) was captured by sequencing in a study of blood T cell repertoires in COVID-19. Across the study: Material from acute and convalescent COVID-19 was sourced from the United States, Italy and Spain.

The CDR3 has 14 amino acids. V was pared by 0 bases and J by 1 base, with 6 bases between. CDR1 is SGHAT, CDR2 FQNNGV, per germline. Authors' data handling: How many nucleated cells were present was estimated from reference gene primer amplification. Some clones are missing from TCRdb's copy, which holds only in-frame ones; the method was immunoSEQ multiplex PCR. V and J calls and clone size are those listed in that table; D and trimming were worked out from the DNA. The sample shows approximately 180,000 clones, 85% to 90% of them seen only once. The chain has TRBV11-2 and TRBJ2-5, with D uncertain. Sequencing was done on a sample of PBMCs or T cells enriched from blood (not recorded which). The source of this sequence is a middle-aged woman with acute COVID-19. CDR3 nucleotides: TGTGCCAGCAGCTTAGAAGCACTCCAAGAGACCCAGTACTTC. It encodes CASSLEALQETQYF.